The subject of this entry is one T cell receptor beta chain. Its specific antigen is unknown. Base quality data are lacking; no much larger clone is found one base away. This sample is part of a study of shared clonotypes between healthy human individuals (dated by TCRdb to 2018 to 2021). The study in broad terms: Two women and a few men aged 18 to 49 years were included in the cohort. Per donor, three plates each were used for CD4 naive and CD4 memory, two for CD8 naive, and one for CD8 memory. Blood TCR repertoires of about five healthy adults were deeply sequenced to estimate repertoire size and the extent of clonotype sharing between individuals. Libraries were prepared and TCR repertoires were sequenced by different laboratories using diverse techniques, in order to increase sequencing depth and limit assay-specific biases. Per donor, leukapheresis produced somewhere between about 0.8 and 9 billion PBMCs.

The donors were healthy, HIV-negative adults who had no recently reported acute infections or vaccinations. Only Caucasian adults living in Nashville, Tennessee, USA were represented among the donors. CD8 memory samples consisted of magnetically selected CD45RO+ cells combined with CCR7-negative CD45RA+ effector memory (TemRA) cells. After blood collection by leukapheresis, PBMCs were isolated using Ficoll-Histopaque density gradient centrifugation and then cryopreserved in the vapor phase of liquid nitrogen. Purity and quantity of every magnetically sorted T cell population were checked by analytical flow cytometry. Genomic DNA was isolated from every sorted fraction and measured by UV absorbance on a Nanodrop 2000c. Here is what the overall study found, with its caveats: Rarefaction of sorted-subset datasets indicated incomplete sequencing despite the large sequencing depth. Pairwise subsampling led to the expectation that sequencing depth would affect the degree of clonotype sharing among donors. Sharing across several donors was observed for about 5% of naive CD4, 3% to 3.5% of naive CD8, over 2% of memory CD4, and about 0.4% of memory CD8 clonotypes. Sampling was limited to blood, and TCR repertoires in tissue likely differ from TCR repertoires in blood. Clonotypes shared by all four sorted-subset donors showed higher generation probabilities than non-shared clonotypes. Because the study included a small number of donors, the genetic and exposure-history diversity represented was limited. Larger estimated clonotype richness was generally found for naive subsets than for memory subsets.

Using the deep immunoSEQ assay, multiplex PCR amplified TCR CDR3 regions from genomic DNA. For each cell subset, the extracted genomic DNA was distributed evenly across all wells of several immunoSEQ 96-well plates, and each plate served as one replicate. Each replicate PCR for sorted subsets received roughly 0.2 ug genomic DNA, equal to roughly 30,000 T cell genomes. Purified libraries were quantified with a Qubit 3.0 fluorometer, sized on a Bioanalyzer 2100, and re-quantified with the KAPA Library Quantification kit. Each immunoSEQ 96-well plate was sequenced on its own single-read 150-cycle Illumina NextSeq 550 flow cell. Per the source publication's procedure: Because the immunoSEQ output included only junctional sequences and no quality scores, the filtering could not be the same as the filtering used for full-length reads. To assign V/J genes and CDR3, sequences were annotated against IMGT germline references using PyIR, a Python wrapper for IgBLAST v1.9. Reads were filtered out if the reads had weak V/J assignments (E-value above 1e-6), no CDR3, stop codons, out-of-frame junctions, or ambiguous translated residues. V3J clonotypes were defined as sequences sharing the same inferred V gene, J gene, and CDR3 amino acid sequence. The percentage overlap between two repertoires was calculated by dividing the number of shared unique clonotypes by the size of the smaller repertoire. Richness of each repertoire was evaluated using RTK rarefaction, the Chao1 estimator, and Recon v2.1 estimates of unobserved clonotypes. Generation probabilities were computed with OLGA for all TCRbeta clonotypes obtained by the gDNA method from a few donors. TCRdb obtained this table from immuneACCESS and retained in-frame rearrangements with V and J assigned. These tables miss some clones; where compared with another copy, unresolved V genes account for less than half of the shortfall, and the remainder is unexplained. That table gives V, J and clone size, and the DNA gave D and trimming. For this sample the table gives around 370,000 clones, of which just over 95% were detected only once. Clones ranked in the top ten supply less than 0.35% of the sample.

Sequencing used memory CD8+ T cells sorted from blood. The cell subset or site label, as the study defines it: CD45RO+ cells pooled with CCR7-negative TemRA cells. The TCR comes from a man in his thirties or forties in good health.

The nucleotide sequence is TGTGCCTGGAGTGAACGCCCGGTTTTTGGGTCCTACGAGCAGTACTTC. It is translated as CAWSERPVFGSYEQYF. The rearrangement combines TRBV30 with TRBJ2-7, with no reliable assignment of the D segment. V lost 1 base and J lost 1 base; the stretch between them is 17 bases long. From the cysteine up to the phenylalanine, the CDR3 has a length of 16 residues. Only CDR3 DNA remains: 48 bases, in frame from the first base. CDR1 GTSNPN and CDR2 SVGIG are derived from the germline V gene (reference sequence).